The 23 T cell receptor beta chains below were found in one sample sequenced in a study of a mutant IDH1 vaccine in newly diagnosed glioma. No antigen has been identified for these receptors. Stated time point: week 11, during vaccination. Doses of 300 ug of mutant IDH1 20-mer peptide were given with topical imiquimod. Measured with immunoSEQ multiplex PCR; TCRdb has only the in-frame clones, and not every one. Of some 40,000 clones in the sample, roughly 80% were seen once. The specimen was peripheral blood mononuclear cells (PBMCs), collected from a glioma patient whose treatment included an IDH1 peptide vaccine. The receptors derive from a woman aged 30 to 39 with glioma. Some clones in this sample may be carry-over from other donors' samples.

This clone was observed once. The chain has TRBV11-3 and TRBJ1-2; D unclear. CDR3 length equals 13 residues. Trimming stripped 7 bases from V and 7 bases from J, with 16 bases between. The V gene's germline CDR1 is SGHNT and CDR2 YENEEA. CDR3 sequence: CASTQRSGSGYTF. Written as DNA, the CDR3 is TGTGCCAGCACCCAGAGGTCGGGGTCTGGCTACACCTTC.

The chain links TRBV7-2 to TRBJ2-7; TRBD2 matches 9 bases. V trimming: 11 bases; J trimming: 4 bases; junction bases outside the gene matches: 6. Germline assignment: CDR1 SGHTA and CDR2 FQGNSA. CDR3 length: 12 amino acids. The CDR3 bases are TGTGCCTCGGGCGGGGGGGCGTACGAGCAGTACTTC. Its protein is CASGGGAYEQYF.

V and J are TRBV27 and TRBJ2-1, with 9 bases lining up with TRBD1. V dropped 10 bases and J dropped 7; count of bases not matched to a gene: 8. CDR1 is MNHEY, CDR2 SMNVEV, per germline (reference sequence). This CDR3 is built from 13 residues. The CDR3: CATSGTGWNEQFF. The DNA for the CDR3 is TGTGCCACAAGCGGGACAGGGTGGAATGAGCAGTTCTTC.

V usage is TRBV2 and J usage is TRBJ2-6; the D is unclear. Looked up from germline, CDR1 is SNHLY and CDR2 is FYNNEI. Trimming stripped 9 bases from V and 2 bases from J, with 11 bases between. The CDR3 length is 14 residues. The CDR3 protein is CASSRPPGANVLTF. CDR3 coding DNA: TGTGCCAGTTCCCGGCCCCCTGGGGCCAACGTCCTGACTTTC.

The chain employs TRBV7-9 and TRBJ2-1; D is unresolved. This CDR3 has 12 amino acids. The V and J ends lost 5 bases and 5 bases respectively, with 7 bases between them. Germline loops: CDR1 SEHNR, CDR2 FQNEAQ (reference sequence). The CDR3 spells CASSPLDNEQFF. CDR3 DNA: TGTGCCAGCAGCCCCCTAGACAATGAGCAGTTCTTC.

This clone was seen only a few times. The CDR3 DNA reads as TGTGCCAGCAGTTTATGGGGACCGCTGGGCGCTTTCTTT. It encodes CASSLWGPLGAFF. The genes are TRBV28 and TRBJ1-1, with a possible D match to TRBD1 (5 bases). This CDR3 is 13 amino acids long. Germline V CDR1 and CDR2: MDHEN, SYDVKM. V was trimmed by 0 bases and J by 11 bases, leaving 13 bases between them.

The chain recombines TRBV18 with TRBJ2-7, with D unresolved. CDR3 length: 11 amino acids. The V and J ends lost 2 bases and 5 bases respectively, with 4 bases between them. Germline loops: CDR1 KGHSH, CDR2 LQKENI. In nucleotides, the CDR3 is TGTGCCAGCTCACCAGACGACGAGCAGTACTTC. Amino acid sequence: CASSPDDEQYF. The complete variable domain, with remaining parts taken from reference TRBV18 and TRBJ2-7, reads NAGVMQNPRHLVRRRGQEARLRCSPMKGHSHVYWYRQLPEEGLKFMVYLQKENIIDESGMPKERFSAEFPKEGPSILRIQQVVRGDSAAYFCASSPDDEQYFGPGTRLTVT.

This chain connects TRBV5-1 to TRBJ1-5; 7 nucleotides match TRBD1. Germline V gene lookup returns CDR1 SGHRS and CDR2 YFSETQ. This CDR3 has 14 amino acids. With V trimmed by 5 bases and J by 5 bases, 7 bases remained unmatched. In nucleotides, the CDR3 is TGCGCCAGCAGAACAGGGGATGGGGATCAGCCCCAGCATTTT. Its translation: CASRTGDGDQPQHF.

This clone appeared a single time. The rearrangement links TRBV27 to TRBJ1-5, with D unclear. The CDR3 covers 15 residues. Germline V lookup: CDR1 MNHEY, CDR2 SMNVEV (reference sequence). The V and J ends lost 6 bases and 2 bases respectively, with 14 bases between them. The CDR3 loop reads CASSPSLPGNQPQHF. CDR3 DNA sequence: TGTGCCAGCAGCCCAAGTCTCCCAGGCAATCAGCCCCAGCATTTT.

The rearrangement uses TRBV13 and TRBJ2-7, with 7 bases that match TRBD2. The CDR3 is 12 residues long. CDR1 PRHDT and CDR2 FYEKMQ come from the germline V gene (reference sequence). V shed 1 base, J shed 6 bases, and the junction held 0 bases outside the gene matches. The CDR3 DNA is TGTGCCAGCAGCTTAGAGCGGGGCGAGCAGTACTTC. Amino acids: CASSLERGEQYF.

The gene calls are TRBV6-6 and TRBJ2-7, with D unresolved. The germline V and J ends were trimmed by 7 bases and 2 bases, with 12 bases remaining between them. Germline V gives CDR1 MNHNY, CDR2 SVGAGI (reference sequence). CDR3 length: 13 amino acids. The CDR3 region is CASTPGTAYEQYF. In DNA form, the CDR3 reads TGTGCCAGCACCCCCGGCACCGCCTACGAGCAGTACTTC.

The chain joins TRBV10-3 to TRBJ1-5; TRBD1 matches 10 bases. Trimming took 4 bases from V and 2 from J; bases not matched to a gene: 2. The CDR3 extends over 15 amino acids. Per germline, CDR1 ENHRY and CDR2 SYGVKD. For the CDR3, the DNA is TGTGCCATCAGTGGACAGGGGGCGGGCAATCAGCCCCAGCATTTT. It is translated as CAISGQGAGNQPQHF.

CDR3 coding DNA: TGTGCCAGCAGGGCCGAGGGGCACACTGAAGCTTTCTTT. Amino acids: CASRAEGHTEAFF. The gene calls are TRBV2 and TRBJ1-1; possibly TRBD1 for D (5 bases). Germline values: CDR1 SNHLY, CDR2 FYNNEI. The CDR3 runs to 13 residues. V was clipped by 6 bases and J by 3 bases, with 11 bases between them.

The chain recombines TRBV25-1 with TRBJ1-1, with a possible D match to TRBD1 (5 bases). Germline lookup yields CDR1 MGHDK and CDR2 SYGVNS. The V gene lost 7 bases and the J gene lost 3 bases, with 15 bases spanning the gap. This CDR3 contains 14 residues. This CDR3 reads CASIPGGGYTEAFF. The CDR3 bases are TGTGCCAGCATCCCCGGGGGGGGGTACACTGAAGCTTTCTTT.

The chain joins TRBV18 to TRBJ1-1, with unresolved D. Germline CDR1 KGHSH, CDR2 LQKENI. V was cut by 3 bases and J by 1 base, with 9 bases left in between. This CDR3 has 14 residues. The CDR3 DNA reads as TGTGCCAGCTCACCCCCCAAGGGGAACACTGAAGCTTTCTTT. Translated: CASSPPKGNTEAFF.

The chain joins TRBV6-1 to TRBJ2-7, with D perhaps given as TRBD1 or TRBD2 (6 bases each). The germline CDR1 and CDR2 sequences are MNHNS and SASEGT. The CDR3 sequence is 13 residues long. Between the trimmed V and J ends, which lost 2 bases and 6 bases, there was a span of 11 bases. CDR3 residues: CASSEQGRIEQYF. CDR3 nucleotide sequence: TGTGCCAGCAGTGAACAGGGGAGGATCGAGCAGTACTTC.

The gene calls are TRBV5-1 and TRBJ2-3, with unresolved D. In germline, CDR1 is SGHRS, CDR2 YFSETQ. The length of the CDR3 is 15 residues. Trimming shortened V by 4 bases and J by 1 base, and 13 bases separated the two germline ends. The CDR3 loop reads CASSVATPGTDTQYF. The CDR3 DNA is TGCGCCAGCAGCGTGGCTACCCCGGGCACAGATACGCAGTATTTT.

V usage is TRBV7-8 and J usage is TRBJ2-1; D possibly corresponds to TRBD2 (6 bases). In germline, CDR1 is SGHVS, CDR2 FQNEAQ. V shed 2 bases and J shed 4 bases, with 12 bases lying between them. This CDR3 comprises 15 residues. CDR3 nucleotides: TGTGCCAGCAGCTTAATAGCGGACCTTTACAATGAGCAGTTCTTC. Translated, it gives CASSLIADLYNEQFF. Full variable domain (rest looked up from reference TRBV7-8 and TRBJ2-1): GAGVSQSPRYKVAKRGQDVALRCDPISGHVSLFWYQQALGQGPEFLTYFQNEAQLDKSGLPSDRFFAERPEGSVSTLKIQRTQQEDSAVYLCASSLIADLYNEQFFGPGTRLTVL.

This clone was detected only a few times. This chain joins TRBV19 and TRBJ1-1; 7 bases agree with TRBD1. The CDR3 has 13 residues. The trim removed 10 bases at V and 1 base at J, leaving 6 bases unmatched. CDR1 is LNHDA, CDR2 SQIVND, per germline (reference sequence). The DNA for the CDR3 is TGTGCCACCAGGGACAGCACGAACACTGAAGCTTTCTTT. Protein product: CATRDSTNTEAFF.

The rearrangement links TRBV12-5 to TRBJ2-5, with unresolved D. Trimming stripped 3 bases from V and 6 bases from J, with 5 bases between. This CDR3 contains 11 residues. Germline CDR1 LGHNT, CDR2 FRNRAP. CDR3 protein: CASGFVQTQYF. As DNA, the CDR3 is TGTGCTAGTGGTTTCGTCCAGACCCAGTACTTC.

V is TRBV9 and J is TRBJ2-3; 9 bases are a match to TRBD2. CDR3 length equals 16 residues. Trimming removed 6 bases from V and 1 base from J; junction bases left unmatched: 9. CDR1 is SGDLS and CDR2 is YYNGEE in the germline V gene. The CDR3 DNA sequence: TGTGCCAGCACCCTTAGCGGGGGATTCGGCACAGATACGCAGTATTTT. Translated: CASTLSGGFGTDTQYF.

CDR3 region: CASSVGAGDSNEQFF. The CDR3 bases are TGTGCCAGCAGTGTTGGAGCGGGGGATAGCAATGAGCAGTTCTTC. V usage is TRBV25-1 and J usage is TRBJ2-1; 8 bases are shared with TRBD2. From germline, CDR1 is MGHDK and CDR2 SYGVNS. The CDR3 sequence is 15 residues long. V was pared by 4 bases and J by 6 bases, with 8 bases of the junction left unmatched.

J is TRBJ1-1 and V is TRBV6-6; D is ambiguous. Germline lookup yields CDR1 MNHNY and CDR2 SVGAGI (reference sequence). The CDR3 is 14 amino acids. V lost 9 bases to trimming and J lost 3 bases, with 17 bases between them. CDR3 sequence reads: CASQIEHLYTEAFF. CDR3 DNA: TGTGCCAGTCAAATCGAACACCTGTACACTGAAGCTTTCTTT.